This T cell receptor beta chain was found in a study of early T cells in non-severe SARS-CoV-2 infection. One entry per CDR3 protein, called by TCRdb with MiXCR from the 5' RACE reads. The table lists 70,000 to 90,000 distinct CDR3 sequences, roughly a tenth of them singletons. This clonotype has a count of ten or more. Source: whole blood, taken at baseline. The TCR was taken from an adult who was a healthcare worker with PCR-confirmed SARS-CoV-2 infection or an uninfected control (not recorded which).

The CDR3 spells CASSQDRAGAETQYF. The CDR3 bases are TGTGCCAGCAGCCAAGACAGGGCTGGTGCAGAGACCCAGTACTTC. J is TRBJ2-5 and V is TRBV7-9; TRBD1 matches at 7 bases. Germline V gene data show CDR1 as SEHNR and CDR2 as FQNEAQ (reference sequence). There are 15 residues in the CDR3. The junction had 10 bases not matched to a gene; V was cut back by 5 bases and J by 4 bases.